This entry features one T cell receptor (beta chain) sequence. A second 7 to 11 cycle PCR used barcoded and J-beta primers. A template-switch adaptor containing 12 random nucleotides labeled each cDNA molecule. TCRdb re-analysed the 5' RACE reads in MiXCR, keeping a single row per CDR3 protein. The data contain about 760,000 distinct CDR3 sequences, 45% to 70% of them singletons. Germline CDR1 and CDR2: MDHEN and SYDVKM. With 4 bases clipped from V and 2 bases from J, the junction kept 13 bases outside the gene matches. The length of the CDR3 is 18 residues. These data are taken from a study of blood T cells in healthy people across ages.

The clonotype was recovered from a man in his forties or fifties in good health. The specimen sequenced was blood. The rearrangement uses TRBV28 and TRBJ2-1; 8 nucleotides match TRBD1. Written as DNA, the CDR3 is TGTGCCAGCAGTTCCCCCCTACGGACAGGGACCCCCTACAATGAGCAGTTCTTC. It translates to CASSSPLRTGTPYNEQFF.